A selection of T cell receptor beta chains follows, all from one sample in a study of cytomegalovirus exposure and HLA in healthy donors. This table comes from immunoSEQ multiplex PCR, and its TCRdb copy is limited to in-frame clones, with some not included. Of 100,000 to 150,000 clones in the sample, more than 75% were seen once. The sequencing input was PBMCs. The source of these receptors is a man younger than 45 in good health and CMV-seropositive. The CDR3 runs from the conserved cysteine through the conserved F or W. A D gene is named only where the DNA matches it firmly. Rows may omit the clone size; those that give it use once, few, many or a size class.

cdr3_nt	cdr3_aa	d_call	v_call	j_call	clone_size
TGTGCCAGCAGCTCCTCAGACAGGCGAAACATTCAGTACTTC	CASSSSDRRNIQYF	NA	TRBV7-9	TRBJ2-4	NA
TGTGCCAGCAGCGTATCCGGGGGACAAGAGACCCAGTACTTC	CASSVSGGQETQYF	NA	TRBV9	TRBJ2-5	NA
TGTGCCAGCAGTCGGACAGGGGGCGCGTCATACAATGAGCAGTTCTTC	CASSRTGGASYNEQFF	TRBD1	TRBV27	TRBJ2-1	NA
TGCGCCAGCACGACAGGGGGCGGGGTACCTGAAAAACTGTTTTTT	CASTTGGGVPEKLFF	TRBD1	TRBV5-1	TRBJ1-4	NA
TGCGCCAGCCACCTCCAGGGACTTGGGACTAGCGGAGACTACTCTGGGGCCAACGTCCTGACTTTC	CASHLQGLGTSGDYSGANVLTF	TRBD2	TRBV5-1	TRBJ2-6	NA
TGTGCCAGCAGTTACAGGTCCTCCTACGAGCAGTACTTC	CASSYRSSYEQYF	NA	TRBV27	TRBJ2-7	NA
TGTGCCAGCAGCTTGTCGGCGGGAGGTGTCGGGGAGCTGTTTTTT	CASSLSAGGVGELFF	TRBD2	TRBV5-4	TRBJ2-2	few
TGTGCCAGCAGTGAACGGCTAGCGGGAGAGACGGGGGAGCTGTTTTTT	CASSERLAGETGELFF	TRBD2	TRBV2	TRBJ2-2	few
TGCGCCAGCAGCCCACGGACTAGTGAGCAGTTCTTC	CASSPRTSEQFF	TRBD2	TRBV5-1	TRBJ2-1	NA
TGTGCCAGCAGTACCGGGACAGGAAGGGTCGATGGAGAGACCCAGTACTTC	CASSTGTGRVDGETQYF	TRBD1	TRBV27	TRBJ2-5	few
TGTGCCAGCAGCTTAGGGGTTCCGGGACAGAGATACAATGAGCAGTTCTTC	CASSLGVPGQRYNEQFF	TRBD1	TRBV13	TRBJ2-1	NA